This T cell receptor beta chain was recorded in a study of CD8 T cells in ankylosing spondylitis. In germline, CDR1 is MNHNS, CDR2 SASEGT. This CDR3 region has 12 residues. Trimming took 8 bases from V and 3 from J, leaving 11 bases between them. At least ten counts were recorded for this clonotype. The antigen remains undetermined. Study-level results: Matched synovial fluid from ankylosing spondylitis patients was reported to be enriched for disease-linked clones.

TCRdb re-derived calls from the 5' RACE reads in MiXCR, one entry per CDR3 protein. There are 200,000 to 300,000 distinct CDR3 sequences in the sample; around 9.2% occur only once, and approximately 6.3% lies in the top ten. This chain connects TRBV6-1 to TRBJ2-7; D tentatively reads TRBD1 or TRBD2 (5 bases each). Specimen: blood, either unsorted or a sorted T cell fraction (not recorded which). The TCR was taken from a male donor with ankylosing spondylitis or in good health (not recorded which). CDR3 DNA: TGTGCCAGCGGGGACCTTATCTACGAGCAGTACTTC. Protein product: CASGDLIYEQYF.